The 14 T cell receptor beta chains reported below all come from one sample, sequenced in a study of prognosis after radiotherapy for stage I lung cancer. The study amplified the TCR beta CDR3 region from genomic DNA. This amplification was carried out by two rounds of multiplex PCR. The first round of PCR was done with primers that matched each TRBV and TRBJ gene. One entry per CDR3 protein results from TCRdb running MiXCR on the multiplex PCR reads. Found here are 15,000 to 20,000 distinct CDR3 sequences, just under 45% of them singletons; the top ten hold 35% to 50%. Material: PBMCs, obtained before or after stereotactic body radiation therapy (not recorded which). The receptors were gathered from a donor aged 50 or older with non-small cell lung cancer.

This clonotype was detected many times. J is TRBJ2-7 and V is TRBV30; TRBD2 matches at 8 bases. The CDR3 loop spans 14 amino acids. CDR1 is GTSNPN and CDR2 is SVGIG in the germline V gene (reference sequence). V shed 2 bases, J shed 1 base, and the junction held 4 bases outside the gene matches. CDR3 nucleotides: TGTGCCTGGAGTTCAACGGGAGGGTCCTACGAGCAGTACTTC. Protein product: CAWSSTGGSYEQYF.

In its sample, this clonotype was seen a few times. This chain uses TRBV6-1 with TRBJ2-7; D is perhaps TRBD2 (6 bases). Germline V gene sequence: CDR1 MNHNS, CDR2 SASEGT. V shed 8 bases and J shed 3 bases, with 8 bases lying between them. The CDR3 is made up of 11 amino acids. The CDR3 spells CASGGSYEQYF. CDR3 sequence (DNA): TGTGCCAGCGGGGGGAGCTACGAGCAGTACTTC.

This clonotype was recorded at least ten times. J is TRBJ2-3 and V is TRBV28; D gene uncertain. The CDR3 length is 13 residues. Trimming cost V 6 bases and J 6 bases, with 13 bases left between them. Germline lookup yields CDR1 MDHEN and CDR2 SYDVKM. The CDR3 loop is CASRPDGLDTQYF. CDR3 DNA: TGTGCCAGCAGGCCTGACGGTCTGGATACGCAGTATTTT. Filled out from reference TRBV28 and TRBJ2-3, the complete variable domain reads DVKVTQSSRYLVKRTGEKVFLECVQDMDHENMFWYRQDPGLGLRLIYFSYDVKMKEKGDIPEGYSVSREKKERFSLILESASTNQTSMYLCASRPDGLDTQYFGPGTRLTVL.

This clonotype occurred many times. The V call is TRBV20-1, the J call TRBJ1-1; 8 bases align to TRBD1. The CDR3 spans 16 residues. The V and J ends lost 8 bases and 5 bases, in that order; junction bases with no gene match: 19. Germline CDR1 is DFQATT and CDR2 is SNEGSKA (reference sequence). CDR3 residues: CSTQGVQGAKRTEAFF. The CDR3 nucleotides are TGCAGTACTCAGGGGGTCCAGGGGGCCAAGAGGACTGAAGCTTTCTTT.

This clonotype was picked up a small number of times. V and J are TRBV12-3 or TRBV12-4 and TRBJ1-2; D is possibly TRBD1 (6 bases). This CDR3 comprises 13 residues. V was cut by 2 bases and J by 7 bases, with 11 bases left in between. The CDR3 DNA reads TGTGCCAGCAGTTTATACAGGGTTGGTGGCTACACCTTC. Translation: CASSLYRVGGYTF.

As for this clonotype: It differs at one base from a far larger clone, so likely a read error. This chain joins TRBV6-2 or TRBV6-3 and TRBJ1-1, with D tentatively TRBD1 (5 bases). There are 13 residues in the CDR3. The germline CDR1 and CDR2 sequences are MNHEY and SVGEGT. This chain's CDR3 is CSSTGGGWTEAFF. For the CDR3, the DNA is TGTTCCAGCACTGGGGGGGGTTGGACTGAAGCTTTCTTT.

This sequence joins TRBV6-4 and TRBJ2-2; 7 bases are a match to TRBD2. Germline CDR1 and CDR2: MRHNA and SNTAGT. With 3 bases clipped from V and 5 bases from J, the junction kept 0 bases outside the gene matches. CDR3 size: 13 residues. The CDR3 nucleotides read TGTGCCAGCAGTGAGCGGGAGACCGGGGAGCTGTTTTTT. It yields the protein CASSERETGELFF.

Notes on this clonotype: A read error is possible here, since a much larger clone lies one base away. No conserved phenylalanine or tryptophan is present at the end of the CDR3, so a read error is the likely explanation. The V and J genes are TRBV5-8 and TRBJ2-5; D is possibly TRBD1 (6 bases). The germline gives CDR1 SGHTS, CDR2 YDEGEE. The CDR3 contains 12 residues. V lost 1 base and J 8 bases, leaving 9 bases between the germline ends. The CDR3 coding sequence is TGTGCCAGCAGCTTGCAGGGGTACACCCAGTACTTA. This translates into CASSLQGYTQYL.

This clonotype occurred many times. The V call is TRBV6-2 or TRBV6-3, the J call TRBJ1-1; no clear D. Germline CDR1 is MNHEY and CDR2 is SVGEGT. This CDR3 has 13 amino acids. Trimming pared 2 bases from V and 7 bases from J, leaving 11 bases between. As DNA, the CDR3 is TGTGCCAGCAGTTACCTCAAGGCCATTGAAGCTTTCTTT. Its protein is CASSYLKAIEAFF.

The CDR3 loop is CASSFPRREGVWRYF. For the CDR3, the DNA is TGTGCCAGCAGTTTCCCTAGGAGGGAAGGAGTTTGGCGGTACTTC. The rearrangement joins TRBV6-5 to TRBJ2-7; a possible D gene is TRBD2 (6 bases). The germline gives CDR1 MNHEY, CDR2 SVGAGI. The CDR3 has 15 amino acids. Trimming stripped 4 bases from V and 12 bases from J, with 25 bases between.

This clonotype has only one observation. A far larger clone is off by one base, so a read error is likely. The genes are TRBV7-9 and TRBJ2-3; 11 bases agree with TRBD1. With V trimmed by 5 bases and J by 1 base, 5 bases remained unmatched. CDR1 is SEHNR and CDR2 is FQNEAQ in the germline V gene (reference sequence). This CDR3 has 16 amino acids. CDR3 residues: CASSTRTGGRTDTQYF. Here the CDR3 DNA reads TGTGCCAGCAGCACCCGGACAGGGGGCCGCACAGATACGCAGTATTTT. Together with reference TRBV7-9 and TRBJ2-3, the CDR3 gives the full variable domain: DTGVSQNPRHKITKRGQNVTFRCDPISEHNRLYWYRQTLGQGPEFLTYFQNEAQLEKSRLLSDRFSAERPKGSFSTLEIQRTEQGDSAMYLCASSTRTGGRTDTQYFGPGTRLTVL.

This clonotype was counted a few times. The rearrangement links TRBV6-1 to TRBJ1-5; a weak D match, TRBD1 (6 bases). V lost 8 bases and J lost 0, with 8 bases in between. Germline V lookup: CDR1 MNHNS, CDR2 SASEGT. CDR3 length: 13 residues. This CDR3 is CASAGDSNQPQHF. CDR3 DNA sequence: TGTGCCAGCGCAGGGGATAGCAATCAGCCCCAGCATTTT.

The chain is built from TRBV15 and TRBJ1-4; no clear D. Trimming left V 0 bases short and J 0 bases short, with 5 bases between. The CDR3 runs to 15 residues. The germline V gene has CDR1 LNHNV and CDR2 YYDKDF (reference sequence). Here the CDR3 DNA reads TGTGCCACCAGCAGAGATGAAACAACTAATGAAAAACTGTTTTTT. Protein sequence: CATSRDETTNEKLFF.

By share, this clonotype ranks as medium-sized. The V gene is TRBV2, the J gene TRBJ1-2; 7 nucleotides line up with TRBD1. The CDR3 length is 14 residues. CDR1 is SNHLY and CDR2 is FYNNEI in the germline V gene. Trimming took 1 base from V and 4 from J; bases not matched to a gene: 3. The CDR3 loop reads CASSEEGAVYGYTF. CDR3 in DNA: TGTGCCAGCAGTGAAGAGGGGGCTGTCTATGGCTACACCTTC.